This T cell receptor beta chain was recovered during a study of CD8+ T cells in alopecia areata. Extraction of RNA preceded its reverse transcription into cDNA, which served as the sequencing template. TCRdb keeps only in-frame clones here, not all; method: immunoSEQ multiplex PCR. The data show 190,000 or so clones, with roughly 60% seen just once and about 5.1% held by the top ten. Treatment noted: oral pan-JAK inhibitor, 5-10 mg twice daily. Those with alopecia areata gave lesional scalp punch biopsies and peripheral blood. This CDR3 is built from 15 residues. Germline loops: CDR1 SGHRS, CDR2 YFSETQ. With 0 bases clipped from V and 5 bases from J, the junction kept 7 bases outside the gene matches.

The sequence was obtained from a human donor with alopecia areata. The sample consisted of CD4+ T cells sorted from blood, taken at week 24, from a patient treated with tofacitinib. The chain combines TRBV5-1 with TRBJ1-1; 7 bases map to TRBD1. Here the CDR3 reads CASSLGTGVRTEAFF. Written as DNA, the CDR3 is TGCGCCAGCAGCTTGGGTACAGGGGTGAGAACTGAAGCTTTCTTT.